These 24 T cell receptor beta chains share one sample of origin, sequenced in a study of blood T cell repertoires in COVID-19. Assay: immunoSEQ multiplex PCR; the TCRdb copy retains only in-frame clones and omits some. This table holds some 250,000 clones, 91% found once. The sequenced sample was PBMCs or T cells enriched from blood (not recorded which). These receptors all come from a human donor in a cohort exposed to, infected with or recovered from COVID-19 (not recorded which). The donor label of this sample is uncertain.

CDR3 in amino acids: CAISRQEREDEQFF. The CDR3 DNA reads TGTGCCATCTCGAGACAAGAGAGGGAGGATGAGCAGTTCTTC. The genes are TRBV10-3 and TRBJ2-1, with a weak D call TRBD2 (6 bases). The CDR3 has 14 residues. Germline V gives CDR1 ENHRY, CDR2 SYGVKD. V shed 8 bases and J shed 8 bases, with 19 bases lying between them.

CDR3 sequence: CSASWSGVGDIQYF. In DNA, the CDR3 is TGCAGTGCTAGTTGGTCGGGAGTTGGGGACATTCAGTACTTC. The rearrangement uses TRBV20-1 and TRBJ2-4; perhaps TRBD2 as D (6 bases). The germline gives CDR1 DFQATT, CDR2 SNEGSKA (reference sequence). V dropped 3 bases and J dropped 8 bases, with 17 bases sitting between them. The CDR3 sequence is 14 residues long.

The CDR3 is CASSELPDRSSYNSPLHF. CDR3 DNA: TGTGCCAGCAGCGAACTACCTGACAGAAGCTCCTATAATTCACCCCTCCACTTT. This sequence joins TRBV9 and TRBJ1-6, with D maybe TRBD1 (5 bases). Trimming took 3 bases from V and 0 from J, leaving 16 bases between them. The CDR3 is made up of 18 amino acids. From germline, CDR1 is SGDLS and CDR2 YYNGEE.

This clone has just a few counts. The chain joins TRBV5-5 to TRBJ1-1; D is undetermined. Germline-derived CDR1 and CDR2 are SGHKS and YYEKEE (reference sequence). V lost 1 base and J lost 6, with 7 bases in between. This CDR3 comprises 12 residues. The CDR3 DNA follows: TGTGCCAGCAGCTTGACGGGGTCTGAAGCTTTCTTT. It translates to CASSLTGSEAFF. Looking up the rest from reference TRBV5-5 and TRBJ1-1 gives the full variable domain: DAGVTQSPTHLIKTRGQQVTLRCSPISGHKSVSWYQQVLGQGPQFIFQYYEKEERGRGNFPDRFSARQFPNYSSELNVNALLLGDSALYLCASSLTGSEAFFGQGTRLTVV.

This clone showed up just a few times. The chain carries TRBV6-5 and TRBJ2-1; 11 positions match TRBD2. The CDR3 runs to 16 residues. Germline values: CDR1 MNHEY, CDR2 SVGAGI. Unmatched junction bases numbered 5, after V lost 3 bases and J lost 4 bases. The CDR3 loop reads CASSYRTSGSYNEQFF. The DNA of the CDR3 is TGTGCCAGCAGTTATCGCACTAGCGGGAGTTACAATGAGCAGTTCTTC.

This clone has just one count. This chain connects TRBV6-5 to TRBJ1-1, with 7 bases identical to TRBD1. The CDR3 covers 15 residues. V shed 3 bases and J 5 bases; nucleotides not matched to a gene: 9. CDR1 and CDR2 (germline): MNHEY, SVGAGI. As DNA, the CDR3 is TGTGCCAGCAGTTATTTCGGGACAGAGGGGACTGAAGCTTTCTTT. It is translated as CASSYFGTEGTEAFF.

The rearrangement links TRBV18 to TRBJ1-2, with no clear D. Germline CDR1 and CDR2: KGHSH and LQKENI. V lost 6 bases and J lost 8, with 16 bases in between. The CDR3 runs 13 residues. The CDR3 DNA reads TGTGCCAGCTCCCGAGGGCCCACCGACGGCTACACCTTC. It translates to CASSRGPTDGYTF.

CDR3 sequence (DNA): TGCGCCAGCAGCTTGGAGGAGGGTCGGGAGACCCAGTACTTC. Its protein product is CASSLEEGRETQYF. V and J are TRBV5-1 and TRBJ2-5; the D gene is possibly TRBD2 (6 bases). The CDR3 loop spans 14 amino acids. Germline assignment: CDR1 SGHRS and CDR2 YFSETQ. V was trimmed by 0 bases and J by 5 bases, leaving 11 bases between them.

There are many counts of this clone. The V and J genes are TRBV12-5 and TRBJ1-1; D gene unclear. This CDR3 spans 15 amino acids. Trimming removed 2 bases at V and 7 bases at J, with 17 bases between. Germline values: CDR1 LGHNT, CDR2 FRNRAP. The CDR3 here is CASGLSSRPSGEAFF. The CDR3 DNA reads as TGTGCTAGTGGTTTGAGTAGCCGGCCGTCGGGTGAAGCTTTCTTT.

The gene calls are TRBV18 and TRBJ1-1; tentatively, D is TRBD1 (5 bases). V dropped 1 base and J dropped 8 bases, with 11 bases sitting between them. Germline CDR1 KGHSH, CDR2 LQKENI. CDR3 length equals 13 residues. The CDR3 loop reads CASSPRPGPEAFF. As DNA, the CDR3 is TGTGCCAGCTCACCACGCCCAGGGCCGGAAGCTTTCTTT. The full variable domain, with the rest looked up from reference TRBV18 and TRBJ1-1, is NAGVMQNPRHLVRRRGQEARLRCSPMKGHSHVYWYRQLPEEGLKFMVYLQKENIIDESGMPKERFSAEFPKEGPSILRIQQVVRGDSAAYFCASSPRPGPEAFFGQGTRLTVV.

The CDR3 nucleotides read TGTGCCAGTAGTATCGCGGCCACTAAACGGGAACAGCCCCAGCATTTT. It specifies CASSIAATKREQPQHF. The chain uses TRBV19 and TRBJ1-5; D is undetermined. V gave up 3 bases and J gave up 7 bases, with 19 bases separating them. Germline CDR1 is LNHDA and CDR2 is SQIVND (reference sequence). The CDR3 is made up of 16 amino acids.

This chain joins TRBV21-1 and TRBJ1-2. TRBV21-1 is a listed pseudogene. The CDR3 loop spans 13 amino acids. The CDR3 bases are TGTGCCAGCAGCAAAGCGCGGGGGGATGGCTACACCTTC. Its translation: CASSKARGDGYTF.

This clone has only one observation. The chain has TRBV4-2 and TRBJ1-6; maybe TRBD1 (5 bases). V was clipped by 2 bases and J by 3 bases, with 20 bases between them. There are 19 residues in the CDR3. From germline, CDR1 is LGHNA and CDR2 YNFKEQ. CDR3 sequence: CASSQWSNGGDDYNSPLHF. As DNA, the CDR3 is TGTGCCAGCAGCCAATGGTCTAACGGGGGGGACGACTATAATTCACCCCTCCACTTT.

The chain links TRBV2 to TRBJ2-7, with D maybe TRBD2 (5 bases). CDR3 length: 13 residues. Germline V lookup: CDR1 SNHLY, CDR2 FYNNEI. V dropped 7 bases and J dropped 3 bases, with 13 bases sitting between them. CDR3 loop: CASKAEGHYEQYF. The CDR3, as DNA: TGTGCCAGCAAGGCCGAGGGCCACTACGAGCAGTACTTC.

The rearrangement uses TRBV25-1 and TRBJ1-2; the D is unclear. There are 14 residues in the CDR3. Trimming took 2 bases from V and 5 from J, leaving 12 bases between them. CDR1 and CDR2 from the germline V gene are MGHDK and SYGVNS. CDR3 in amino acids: CASSEPRGPYGYTF. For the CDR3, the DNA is TGTGCCAGCAGTGAACCTCGGGGTCCTTATGGCTACACCTTC.

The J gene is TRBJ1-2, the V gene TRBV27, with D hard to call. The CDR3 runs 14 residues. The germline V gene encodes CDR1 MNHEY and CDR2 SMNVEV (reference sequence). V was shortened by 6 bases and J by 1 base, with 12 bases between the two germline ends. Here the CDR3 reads CASRIPRFNYGYTF. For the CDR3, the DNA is TGTGCCAGCAGGATCCCCCGGTTTAACTATGGCTACACCTTC.

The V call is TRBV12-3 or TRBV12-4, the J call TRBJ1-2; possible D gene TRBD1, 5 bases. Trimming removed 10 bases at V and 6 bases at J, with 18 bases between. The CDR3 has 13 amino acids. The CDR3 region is CATAWGSNNGYTF. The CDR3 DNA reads TGTGCCACAGCCTGGGGCAGCAATAATGGCTACACCTTC.

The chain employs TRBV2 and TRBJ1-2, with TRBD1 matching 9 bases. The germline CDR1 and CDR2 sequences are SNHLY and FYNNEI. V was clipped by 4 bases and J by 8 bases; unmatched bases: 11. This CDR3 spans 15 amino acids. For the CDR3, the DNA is TGTGCCAGCAGTGTTCTCGTCGGGACAGGGCCCGGCTACACCTTC. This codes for CASSVLVGTGPGYTF.

The CDR3 nucleotides read TGTGCCAGTAGTATAGTGGCAGGCACCCTACTCGAGCAGTACTTC. Its protein is CASSIVAGTLLEQYF. V usage is TRBV19 and J usage is TRBJ2-7; D is unclear. The length of the CDR3 is 15 residues. The germline gives CDR1 LNHDA, CDR2 SQIVND (reference sequence). V was cut by 1 base and J by 6 bases, with 16 bases left in between.

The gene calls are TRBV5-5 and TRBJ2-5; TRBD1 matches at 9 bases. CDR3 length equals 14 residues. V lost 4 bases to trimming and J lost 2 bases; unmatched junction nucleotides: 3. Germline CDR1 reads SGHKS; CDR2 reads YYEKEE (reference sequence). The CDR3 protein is CASSDDRGQETQYF. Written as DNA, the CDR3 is TGTGCCAGCAGCGATGACAGGGGGCAAGAGACCCAGTACTTC.

DNA for the CDR3: TGTGCCAGCAGCCCACTCTCCGGGGGTCCCTATGGCTACACCTTC. Protein sequence: CASSPLSGGPYGYTF. The rearrangement uses TRBV14 and TRBJ1-2, with D possibly being TRBD1 (5 bases). The germline V gene encodes CDR1 SGHDN and CDR2 FVKESK. V lost 4 bases and J lost 4, with 16 bases in between. The CDR3 runs to 15 residues.

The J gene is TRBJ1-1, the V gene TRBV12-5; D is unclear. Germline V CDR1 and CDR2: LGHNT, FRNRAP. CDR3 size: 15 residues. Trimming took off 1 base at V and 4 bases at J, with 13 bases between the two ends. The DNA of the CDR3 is TGTGCTAGTGGTTTGGGGGTGGCGGTGGGCACTGAAGCTTTCTTT. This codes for CASGLGVAVGTEAFF.

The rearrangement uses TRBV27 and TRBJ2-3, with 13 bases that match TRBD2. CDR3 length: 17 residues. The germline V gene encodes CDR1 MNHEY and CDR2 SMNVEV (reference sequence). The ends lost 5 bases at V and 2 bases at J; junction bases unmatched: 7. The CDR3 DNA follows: TGTGCCAGCAGTCCACTGGGACTAGCGGGGCTCACAGATACGCAGTATTTT. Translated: CASSPLGLAGLTDTQYF.

Here the CDR3 DNA reads TGTGCCAGCAGCCCCCCCCTGCAGGGGTCCGGAAACACCATATATTTT. Protein sequence: CASSPPLQGSGNTIYF. The V and J genes are TRBV9 and TRBJ1-3; a weak D match, TRBD1 (6 bases). Trimming removed 4 bases from V and 4 bases from J, with 18 bases in between. The CDR3 length is 16 residues. The germline CDR1 and CDR2 sequences are SGDLS and YYNGEE.